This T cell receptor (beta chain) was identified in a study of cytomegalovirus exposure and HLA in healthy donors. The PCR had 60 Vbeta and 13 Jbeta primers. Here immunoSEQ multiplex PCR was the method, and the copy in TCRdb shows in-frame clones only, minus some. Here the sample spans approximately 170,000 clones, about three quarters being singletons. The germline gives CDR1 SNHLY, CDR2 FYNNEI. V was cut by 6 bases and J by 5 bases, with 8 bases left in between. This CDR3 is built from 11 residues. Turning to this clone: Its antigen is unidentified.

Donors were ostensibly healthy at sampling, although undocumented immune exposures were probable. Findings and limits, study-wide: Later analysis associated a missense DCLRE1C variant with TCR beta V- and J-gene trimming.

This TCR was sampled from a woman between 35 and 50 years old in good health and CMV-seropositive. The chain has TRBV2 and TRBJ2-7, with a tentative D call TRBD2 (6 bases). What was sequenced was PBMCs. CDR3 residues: CASRERDEQYF. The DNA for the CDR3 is TGTGCCAGCAGGGAGCGGGACGAGCAGTACTTC. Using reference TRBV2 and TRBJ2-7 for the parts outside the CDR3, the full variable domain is EPEVTQTPSHQVTQMGQEVILRCVPISNHLYFYWYRQILGQKVEFLVSFYNNEISEKSEIFDDQFSVERPDGSNFTLKIRSTKLEDSAMYFCASRERDEQYFGPGTRLTVT.